Shown below are 3 T cell receptor beta chains from a single sample sequenced in a study of blood T cell repertoires in COVID-19. Assay: immunoSEQ multiplex PCR; the TCRdb copy retains only in-frame clones and omits some. The sample has roughly 100,000 clones; about 80% are singletons. Specimen: peripheral blood. Every receptor here comes from a human donor in a cohort sampled during active COVID-19.

Comment on this clone: The junction differs from germline at one of its ends, possibly a read error. This sequence joins TRBV3-1 (or the pseudogene TRBV3-2) and TRBJ1-2; no definite D call. This CDR3 comprises 14 residues. Germline assignment: CDR1 LGHDT and CDR2 YNNKEL (reference sequence). For the CDR3, the DNA is TGTGCCAGCAGCCAAGGGGCAGCTTCCTATAGCTACACCTTC. Its protein product is CASSQGAASYSYTF.

The chain links TRBV19 to TRBJ2-7, with D hard to call. V gave up 4 bases and J gave up 1 base, with 14 bases separating them. The length of the CDR3 is 15 residues. Germline CDR1 reads LNHDA; CDR2 reads SQIVND (reference sequence). The CDR3 DNA is TGTGCCAGTAGTACAGAGAGTGCCTATTCCTACGAGCAGTACTTC. Translated: CASSTESAYSYEQYF.

V gene TRBV19 combines with J gene TRBJ2-2; 10 bases match TRBD1. This CDR3 contains 16 residues. Germline V lookup: CDR1 LNHDA, CDR2 SQIVND (reference sequence). With 0 bases clipped from V and 6 bases from J, the junction kept 4 bases outside the gene matches. The CDR3 sequence: CASSIDRTGGPGELFF. Here the CDR3 DNA reads TGTGCCAGTAGTATAGATCGGACAGGGGGTCCCGGGGAGCTGTTTTTT. The variable domain in full, with the rest retrieved from reference TRBV19 and TRBJ2-2, is DGGITQSPKYLFRKEGQNVTLSCEQNLNHDAMYWYRQDPGQGLRLIYYSQIVNDFQKGDIAEGYSVSREKKESFPLTVTSAQKNPTAFYLCASSIDRTGGPGELFFGEGSRLTVL.